The rows below give T cell receptor beta chains drawn from one sample of a study of T-cell reconstitution after alpha-beta-depleted transplantation in children. TCRdb called the PCR reads again in MiXCR, with one record for every CDR3 protein. The sample has some 240,000 distinct CDR3 sequences, about 12% seen once. Source: PBMCs from the stem cell graft donor, taken from the stem cell graft. All receptors come from a human donor who donated a stem cell graft to a child with acute lymphoblastic leukemia. The CDR3 runs from the conserved cysteine through the conserved F or W. A D gene is named only where the DNA matches it firmly. Expanded clones are given a class, and other clones once, few, many or no size at all.

clone size,V gene,D gene,J gene,CDR3 protein,CDR3 DNA
many,TRBV29-1,.,TRBJ2-1,CSVGRVLNEQFF,TGCAGCGTTGGACGGGTTTTGAATGAGCAGTTCTTC
many,TRBV5-1,.,TRBJ1-1,CASSLAGSTEAFF,TGCGCCAGCAGCTTGGCAGGTTCCACTGAAGCTTTCTTT
many,TRBV5-1,.,TRBJ1-1,CASSLDMDSGFEAFF,TGCGCCAGCAGCTTGGATATGGACAGTGGATTTGAAGCTTTCTTT
many,TRBV5-1,TRBD1,TRBJ2-7,CASSQTATGSSYEQYF,TGCGCCAGCAGCCAGACAGCGACAGGGAGCTCCTACGAGCAGTACTTC
.,TRBV28,.,TRBJ2-7,CASSSIFLEQYF,TGTGCCAGCAGTTCCATCTTCCTCGAGCAGTACTTC
many,TRBV29-1,.,TRBJ1-2,CSVRNPAAGGYTF,TGCAGCGTGAGGAATCCAGCCGCAGGGGGCTACACCTTC
many,TRBV7-9,TRBD2,TRBJ2-1,CASSLPSGGRYNEQFF,TGTGCCAGCAGCTTACCTAGCGGAGGGAGATACAATGAGCAGTTCTTC
many,TRBV10-3,.,TRBJ1-4,CAISARDNEKLFF,TGTGCCATCAGTGCCAGGGATAATGAAAAACTGTTTTTT
many,TRBV7-2,.,TRBJ2-1,CASSPRSDEQFF,TGTGCCAGCAGCCCCCGTAGCGATGAGCAGTTCTTC
.,TRBV15,TRBD2,TRBJ2-7,CATSPRGGASYEQYF,TGTGCCACCAGCCCCCGGGGGGGCGCGTCCTACGAGCAGTACTTC
many,TRBV20-1,.,TRBJ2-1,CSASQGPGDEQFF,TGCAGTGCCTCACAAGGCCCAGGGGATGAGCAGTTCTTC
.,TRBV12-3/TRBV12-4,.,TRBJ1-5,CASSFRINQPQHF,TGTGCCAGCAGTTTTCGGATAAATCAGCCCCAGCATTTT
many,TRBV4-2,TRBD2,TRBJ2-2,CASSQASGGAPGELFF,TGTGCCAGCAGCCAAGCCAGCGGGGGGGCCCCCGGGGAGCTGTTTTTT
few,TRBV7-3,.,TRBJ2-6,CASSLGTGANVLTF,TGTGCCAGCAGCTTAGGTACTGGGGCCAACGTCCTGACTTTC
many,TRBV27,.,TRBJ2-7,CASSLFQGSEQYF,TGTGCCAGCAGTTTGTTCCAGGGAAGCGAGCAGTACTTC
many,TRBV20-1,.,TRBJ1-5,CSAPFGGQHF,TGCAGTGCCCCGTTTGGAGGCCAGCATTTT
many,TRBV7-2,.,TRBJ2-7,CASSLARQGPYEQYF,TGTGCCAGCAGCTTAGCCCGGCAGGGCCCCTACGAGCAGTACTTC
many,TRBV6-2/TRBV6-3,TRBD1,TRBJ2-7,CASSPYDDRVHEQYF,TGTGCCAGCAGTCCATACGACGACAGGGTCCACGAGCAGTACTTC
.,TRBV25-1,TRBD1,TRBJ1-2,CASSPGQGVPYGYTF,TGTGCCAGCAGTCCCGGACAGGGAGTTCCCTATGGCTACACCTTC
.,TRBV9,.,TRBJ2-2,CASSESDRTNTGELFF,TGTGCCAGCAGCGAAAGCGACAGAACGAACACCGGGGAGCTGTTTTTT
many,TRBV19,TRBD2,TRBJ2-1,CASSMQRGYNEQFF,TGTGCCAGTAGTATGCAGCGGGGTTACAATGAGCAGTTCTTC
many,TRBV9,.,TRBJ2-2,CASSEFGAGGELFF,TGTGCCAGCAGCGAGTTTGGGGCCGGCGGGGAGCTGTTTTTT
many,TRBV6-1,.,TRBJ1-1,CASSDTWNTEAFF,TGTGCCAGCAGTGACACTTGGAACACTGAAGCTTTCTTT
few,TRBV4-3,.,TRBJ2-7,CASSLGQYDEQYF,TGCGCCAGCAGCCTCGGACAGTACGACGAGCAGTACTTC
many,TRBV12-3/TRBV12-4,.,TRBJ2-7,CASSFSLEGEQYF,TGTGCCAGCAGTTTCAGTCTGGAAGGCGAGCAGTACTTC
few,TRBV27,.,TRBJ2-6,CASSFIIAGLTF,TGTGCCAGCAGTTTTATAATAGCCGGCCTGACTTTC
many,TRBV27,TRBD1,TRBJ1-2,CASSRGVLDRAYGYTF,TGTGCCAGCAGTCGGGGTGTCCTCGACAGGGCCTATGGCTACACCTTC
many,TRBV9,TRBD1,TRBJ1-1,CASSFTTGAEAFF,TGTGCCAGCAGCTTCACCACAGGGGCTGAAGCTTTCTTT
many,TRBV10-2,TRBD1,TRBJ1-2,CASSDTGVYTF,TGCGCCAGCAGCGACACAGGGGTCTACACCTTC
many,TRBV7-9,.,TRBJ2-7,CASSLVAGYSYEQYF,TGTGCCAGCAGCTTAGTCGCGGGGTACTCCTACGAGCAGTACTTC
many,TRBV20-1,TRBD1,TRBJ2-7,CSATRDRAEQYF,TGCAGTGCTACTAGGGACAGGGCCGAGCAGTACTTC
many,TRBV20-1,.,TRBJ2-1,CSAEAGAPYNEQFF,TGCAGTGCTGAGGCGGGGGCCCCTTACAATGAGCAGTTCTTC
many,TRBV5-1,TRBD2,TRBJ2-2,CASSGGGAGELFF,TGCGCCAGCAGCGGCGGGGGGGCCGGGGAGCTGTTTTTT
many,TRBV20-1,.,TRBJ1-1,CSARNYTGMNTEAFF,TGCAGTGCTAGAAACTACACAGGGATGAACACTGAAGCTTTCTTT
.,TRBV12-3/TRBV12-4,TRBD2,TRBJ2-1,CASSPMAWAAGYNEQFF,TGTGCCAGCAGTCCCATGGCGTGGGCAGCGGGATACAATGAGCAGTTCTTC
many,TRBV29-1,.,TRBJ2-3,CSGEYGTQYF,TGCAGCGGAGAATACGGTACGCAGTATTTT
many,TRBV20-1,.,TRBJ2-5,CSARDRNPLGRAQETQYF,TGCAGTGCTAGAGATAGAAATCCCCTGGGTAGAGCGCAAGAGACCCAGTACTTC
many,TRBV10-3,TRBD1,TRBJ2-5,CAISDTAGTGQETQYF,TGTGCCATCAGTGATACGGCCGGGACAGGGCAAGAGACCCAGTACTTC
.,TRBV7-2,.,TRBJ2-7,CASSLGVSAYEQYF,TGTGCCAGCAGCTTAGGGGTTAGTGCGTACGAGCAGTACTTC
.,TRBV7-2,.,TRBJ2-1,CASSQTDYGYNEQFF,TGTGCCAGCAGCCAGACTGACTACGGATACAATGAGCAGTTCTTC